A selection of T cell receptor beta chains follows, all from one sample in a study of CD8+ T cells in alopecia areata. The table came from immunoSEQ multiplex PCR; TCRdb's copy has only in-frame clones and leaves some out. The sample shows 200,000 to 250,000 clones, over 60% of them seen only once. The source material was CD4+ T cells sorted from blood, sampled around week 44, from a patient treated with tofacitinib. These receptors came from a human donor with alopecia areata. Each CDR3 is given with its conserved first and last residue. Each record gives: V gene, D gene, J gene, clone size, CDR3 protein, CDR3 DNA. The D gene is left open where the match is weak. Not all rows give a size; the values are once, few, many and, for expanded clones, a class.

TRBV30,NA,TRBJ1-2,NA,CAWSERGLRGGYTF,TGTGCCTGGAGTGAACGGGGGCTCCGGGGTGGCTACACCTTC
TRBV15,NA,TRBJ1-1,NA,CATSREASMNTEAFF,TGTGCCACCAGCAGAGAGGCAAGCATGAACACTGAAGCTTTCTTT
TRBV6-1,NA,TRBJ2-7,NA,CASRGEGNYEQYF,TGTGCCAGCAGGGGGGAAGGAAACTACGAGCAGTACTTC
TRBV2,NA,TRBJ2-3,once,CASSNGLWSADTQYF,TGTGCCAGCAGTAACGGACTTTGGAGTGCAGATACGCAGTATTTT
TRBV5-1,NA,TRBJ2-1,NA,CASTSGLFLDNEQFF,TGCGCCAGCACCTCGGGTCTTTTCTTGGACAATGAGCAGTTCTTC
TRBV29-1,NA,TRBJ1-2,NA,CSVEDLRSLTNYGYTF,TGCAGCGTTGAAGATCTACGCTCCCTTACTAACTATGGCTACACCTTC
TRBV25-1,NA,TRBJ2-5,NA,CASSERWSQYF,TGTGCCAGCAGTGAAAGGTGGTCCCAGTACTTC
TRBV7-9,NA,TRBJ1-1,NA,CASSFMEGTEAFF,TGTGCCAGCAGCTTCATGGAGGGGACTGAAGCTTTCTTT
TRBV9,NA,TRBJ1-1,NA,CASSPLLTTGGKAFF,TGTGCCAGCAGCCCTCTTCTCACAACCGGAGGGAAGGCTTTCTTT
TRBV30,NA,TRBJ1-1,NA,CAWSVYLNTEAFF,TGTGCCTGGAGTGTATACCTGAACACTGAAGCTTTCTTT
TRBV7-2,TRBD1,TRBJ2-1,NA,CASSQGGQGRNEQFF,TGTGCCAGCAGCCAAGGCGGACAGGGGAGGAATGAGCAGTTCTTC
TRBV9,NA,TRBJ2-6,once,CASSVEARATGANVLTF,TGTGCCAGCAGCGTAGAGGCGAGGGCTACTGGGGCCAACGTCCTGACTTTC
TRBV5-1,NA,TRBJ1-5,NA,CASSLGLGVNQPQHF,TGCGCCAGCAGCTTAGGTTTGGGGGTCAATCAGCCCCAGCATTTT
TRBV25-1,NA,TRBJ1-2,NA,CASTQTGFYGYTF,TGTGCCAGCACCCAGACAGGATTCTATGGCTACACCTTC
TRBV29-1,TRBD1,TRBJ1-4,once,CSVDTGGREKLFF,TGCAGCGTGGATACAGGGGGAAGGGAAAAACTGTTTTTT
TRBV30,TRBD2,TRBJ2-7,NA,CAWKAGDHSGEQYF,TGTGCCTGGAAAGCGGGGGACCATTCGGGCGAGCAGTACTTC
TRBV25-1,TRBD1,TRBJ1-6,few,CASSGRQGVRSPLHF,TGTGCCAGCAGTGGACGACAGGGTGTAAGGTCACCCCTCCACTTT
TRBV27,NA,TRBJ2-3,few,CASSLLYRNTDTQYF,TGTGCCAGCAGTTTATTATACAGGAACACAGATACGCAGTATTTT
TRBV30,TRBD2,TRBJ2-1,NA,CAWSRGLAEQFF,TGTGCCTGGAGCAGGGGACTAGCGGAGCAGTTCTTC
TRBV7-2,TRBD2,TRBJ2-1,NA,CASSLVKTSGSYNEQFF,TGTGCCAGCAGCTTAGTAAAGACTAGCGGGTCCTACAATGAGCAGTTCTTC
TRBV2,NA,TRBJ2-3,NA,CASSTGDTQYF,TGTGCCAGCAGCACTGGGGATACGCAGTATTTT
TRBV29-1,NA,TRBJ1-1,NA,CSVARQLSAEAFF,TGCAGCGTTGCCCGACAGCTGTCCGCTGAAGCTTTCTTT
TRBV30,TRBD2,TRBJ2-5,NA,CAWKFGTSGPGTQYF,TGTGCCTGGAAATTCGGAACTAGCGGCCCAGGGACCCAGTACTTC
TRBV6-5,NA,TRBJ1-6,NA,CASSYSAGGMSSPLHF,TGTGCCAGCAGTTACTCGGCGGGAGGAATGAGTTCACCCCTCCACTTT
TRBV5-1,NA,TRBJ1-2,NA,CASSLDGAGGYTF,TGCGCCAGCAGCTTGGACGGCGCCGGAGGCTACACCTTC
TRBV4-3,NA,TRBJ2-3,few,CATAGGVDTDTQYF,TGCGCCACGGCCGGTGGGGTAGACACAGATACGCAGTATTTT
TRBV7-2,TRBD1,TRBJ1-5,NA,CASSARQGLDSNQPQHF,TGTGCCAGCAGCGCAAGACAGGGGCTCGATAGCAATCAGCCCCAGCATTTT
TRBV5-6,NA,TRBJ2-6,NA,CASSFPSGANVLTF,TGTGCCAGCAGCTTCCCCTCCGGGGCCAACGTCCTGACTTTC
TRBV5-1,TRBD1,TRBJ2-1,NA,CASSLIPQDRANEQFF,TGCGCCAGCAGCTTAATCCCCCAGGACAGGGCCAATGAGCAGTTCTTC
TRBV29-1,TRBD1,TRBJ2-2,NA,CSARGTGRSGGELFF,TGCAGCGCAAGAGGGACAGGGAGATCAGGCGGGGAGCTGTTTTTT
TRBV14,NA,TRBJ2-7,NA,CASSQDTSYEQYF,TGTGCCAGCAGCCAAGATACTAGCTACGAGCAGTACTTC
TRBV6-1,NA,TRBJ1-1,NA,CASSDLGARGEAFF,TGTGCCAGCAGTGATTTGGGGGCGCGGGGTGAAGCTTTCTTT
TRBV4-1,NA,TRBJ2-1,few,CASSQARTTPYNEQFF,TGCGCCAGCAGCCAAGCCCGGACGACCCCCTACAATGAGCAGTTCTTC
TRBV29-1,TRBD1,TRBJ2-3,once,CSGIGQVQVDTQYF,TGCAGCGGAATAGGACAGGTCCAGGTAGATACGCAGTATTTT
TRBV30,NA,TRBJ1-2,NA,CAWTRGVGGYTF,TGTGCCTGGACCCGGGGGGTCGGTGGCTACACCTTC
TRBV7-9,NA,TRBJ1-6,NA,CASSSTGNNNSPLHF,TGTGCCAGCAGCTCCACAGGAAATAATAATTCACCCCTCCACTTT
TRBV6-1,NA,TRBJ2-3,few,CASSEASDIGGASTDTQYF,TGTGCCAGCAGTGAAGCGTCCGATATTGGGGGGGCGAGCACAGATACGCAGTATTTT
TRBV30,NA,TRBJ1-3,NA,CACHLDGSGNTIYF,TGTGCCTGCCATTTGGACGGCTCTGGAAACACCATATATTTT
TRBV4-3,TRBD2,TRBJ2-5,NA,CASSPTSGGPGETQYF,TGCGCCAGCAGCCCGACTAGCGGGGGCCCAGGGGAGACCCAGTACTTC
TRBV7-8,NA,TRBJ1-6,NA,CASSPQRGNSPLHF,TGTGCCAGCAGTCCCCAGCGGGGGAATTCACCCCTCCACTTT
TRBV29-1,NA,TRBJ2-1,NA,CSVEIRFSYNEQFF,TGCAGCGTTGAAATAAGGTTCTCCTACAATGAGCAGTTCTTC
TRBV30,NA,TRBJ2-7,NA,CAWSRSSYEQYF,TGTGCCTGGAGTAGGTCATCCTACGAGCAGTACTTC
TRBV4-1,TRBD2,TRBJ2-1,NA,CASSHSLAGLTYNEQFF,TGCGCCAGCAGCCATTCCCTAGCGGGCCTTACCTACAATGAGCAGTTCTTC
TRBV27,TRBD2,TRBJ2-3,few,CASSPQRGRQGTQYF,TGTGCCAGCAGTCCCCAGCGGGGGCGGCAGGGAACGCAGTATTTT
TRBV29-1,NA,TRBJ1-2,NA,CSVADGFYGYTF,TGCAGCGTCGCGGACGGATTCTATGGCTACACCTTC
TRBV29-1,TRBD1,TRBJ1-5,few,CSAGTGGNQPQHF,TGCAGCGCCGGGACAGGGGGAAATCAGCCCCAGCATTTT
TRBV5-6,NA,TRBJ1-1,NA,CASSFSTEAFF,TGTGCCAGCAGCTTTAGCACTGAAGCTTTCTTT
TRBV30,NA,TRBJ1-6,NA,CAWSVGTANSPLHF,TGTGCCTGGAGTGTAGGTACTGCTAATTCACCCCTCCACTTT
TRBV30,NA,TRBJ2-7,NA,CAWSRGREEQYF,TGTGCCTGGAGCAGGGGGAGGGAGGAGCAGTACTTC
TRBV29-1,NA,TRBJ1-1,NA,CSALVGGGTEAFF,TGCAGCGCCCTAGTGGGAGGGGGCACTGAAGCTTTCTTT
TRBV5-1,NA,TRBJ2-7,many,CASSLEMSSYEQYF,TGCGCCAGCAGCTTGGAGATGAGCTCCTACGAGCAGTACTTC
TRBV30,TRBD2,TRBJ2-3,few,CAWSVSGGTDTQYF,TGTGCCTGGAGTGTGAGCGGGGGCACAGATACGCAGTATTTT
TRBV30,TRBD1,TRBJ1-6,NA,CAWTGGVGSPLHF,TGTGCCTGGACAGGGGGCGTGGGGTCACCCCTCCACTTT
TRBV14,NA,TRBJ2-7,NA,CASSQVGYEQYF,TGTGCCAGCAGCCAAGTAGGTTACGAGCAGTACTTC
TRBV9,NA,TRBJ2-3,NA,CASSRVSTDTQYF,TGTGCCAGCAGCCGCGTGAGCACAGATACGCAGTATTTT
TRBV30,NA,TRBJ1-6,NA,CAWSGDLTWNSPLHF,TGTGCCTGGAGTGGGGATCTCACGTGGAATTCACCCCTCCACTTT
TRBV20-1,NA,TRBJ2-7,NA,CSATKVDEQYF,TGCAGTGCTACCAAGGTAGACGAGCAGTACTTC
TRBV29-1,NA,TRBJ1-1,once,CSVALWAENTEAFF,TGCAGCGTTGCTCTTTGGGCAGAAAACACTGAAGCTTTCTTT
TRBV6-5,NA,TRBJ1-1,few,CASSSLTGNTEAFF,TGTGCCAGCAGTTCCCTGACAGGGAACACTGAAGCTTTCTTT